These 22 T cell receptor beta chains share one sample of origin, sequenced in a study of T cell responses to AZD1222 COVID-19 vaccine. Sequenced by immunoSEQ multiplex PCR; TCRdb stores in-frame clones only, minus some. The profile shows 150,000 to 200,000 clones, just over 90% of them singletons. Sequences were derived from peripheral blood, sampled 28 days after the second AZD1222 dose. The receptors here all came from an adult who received the AZD1222 COVID-19 vaccine.

The sample holds one count of this clone. The chain uses TRBV24-1 and TRBJ2-2, with D hard to call. Germline V gives CDR1 KGHDR, CDR2 SFDVKD. This CDR3 region has 15 residues. V was clipped by 5 bases and J by 0 bases, with 9 bases between them. CDR3 residues: CATSVHGSNTGELFF. CDR3 DNA: TGTGCCACCAGTGTTCACGGCTCGAACACCGGGGAGCTGTTTTTT.

V usage is TRBV27 and J usage is TRBJ1-5, with D possibly matching TRBD1 (6 bases). V gave up 8 bases and J gave up 9 bases, with 23 bases separating them. CDR1 is MNHEY and CDR2 is SMNVEV in the germline V gene (reference sequence). This CDR3 spans 15 amino acids. CDR3 amino acids: CASPKPTGLGWPQHF. The CDR3 coding sequence is TGTGCCAGCCCTAAGCCCACAGGGTTGGGATGGCCCCAGCATTTT.

The chain joins TRBV10-2 to TRBJ2-2; TRBD1 matches at 11 bases. Germline V CDR1 and CDR2: WSHSY, SAAADI. V lost 11 bases, J lost 4 bases, and 18 bases stayed unmatched. This CDR3 has 18 residues. CDR3 coding DNA: TGCGCCTCGACAAGGGGACTTACCGGGACAGGGGGCACCGGGGAGCTGTTTTTT. Amino acid sequence: CASTRGLTGTGGTGELFF.

The chain combines TRBV27 with TRBJ1-1, with 9 bases that match TRBD1. Per germline, CDR1 MNHEY and CDR2 SMNVEV (reference sequence). V shed 8 bases, J shed 3 bases, and the junction held 4 bases outside the gene matches. The CDR3 loop spans 13 amino acids. CDR3 DNA: TGTGCCAGCCGGACAGGGGAGCACACTGAAGCTTTCTTT. Residues: CASRTGEHTEAFF.

The genes are TRBV14 and TRBJ2-3, with 13 bases lining up with TRBD2. The V segment lost 0 bases and the J segment 5 bases; nucleotides outside the gene matches: 11. In germline, CDR1 is SGHDN, CDR2 FVKESK. This CDR3 comprises 19 residues. CDR3 DNA sequence: TGTGCCAGCAGCCAAGAGGGGTTCGGACTAGCGGGAGTGGGAGATACGCAGTATTTT. It translates to CASSQEGFGLAGVGDTQYF. Full variable domain (outside the CDR3, taken from reference TRBV14 and TRBJ2-3): EAGVTQFPSHSVIEKGQTVTLRCDPISGHDNLYWYRRVMGKEIKFLLHFVKESKQDESGMPNNRFLAERTGGTYSTLKVQPAELEDSGVYFCASSQEGFGLAGVGDTQYFGPGTRLTVL.

The table lists this clone with a count of one. The gene calls are TRBV11-3 and TRBJ2-2; tentative D call: TRBD1 (5 bases). V lost 3 bases to trimming and J lost 5 bases, with 13 bases between them. The CDR3 runs to 15 residues. From germline, CDR1 is SGHNT and CDR2 YENEEA. CDR3 residues: CASSFGTGATGELFF. The DNA of the CDR3 is TGTGCCAGCAGCTTTGGTACAGGAGCGACCGGGGAGCTGTTTTTT.

The CDR3 DNA sequence: TGTGCCAGCAGCTTAGGTGGGGGCAACTCTGAGCAGTTCTTC. Protein product: CASSLGGGNSEQFF. The gene calls are TRBV11-3 and TRBJ2-1; weak D call: TRBD1 (6 bases). The V and J ends lost 1 base and 9 bases respectively, with 13 bases between them. The CDR3 loop spans 14 amino acids. Per the germline V gene, CDR1 is SGHNT and CDR2 is YENEEA.

V and J are TRBV28 and TRBJ1-1, with D hard to call. The CDR3 totals 10 residues. Per the germline V gene, CDR1 is MDHEN and CDR2 is SYDVKM. V dropped 5 bases and J dropped 6 bases, with 4 bases sitting between them. CDR3 nucleotide sequence: TGTGCCAGCAGTAAGGCTGAAGCTTTCTTT. Its protein is CASSKAEAFF. Full variable domain (remainder filled in from reference TRBV28 and TRBJ1-1): DVKVTQSSRYLVKRTGEKVFLECVQDMDHENMFWYRQDPGLGLRLIYFSYDVKMKEKGDIPEGYSVSREKKERFSLILESASTNQTSMYLCASSKAEAFFGQGTRLTVV.

This clone was picked up one time. The chain uses TRBV2 and TRBJ1-1; no reliable D call. The CDR3 is 14 residues long. The V gene's germline CDR1 is SNHLY and CDR2 FYNNEI. Deletions cut 3 bases from V and 0 bases from J, with 8 bases between. This CDR3 is CASSEQALNTEAFF. The CDR3 coding sequence is TGTGCCAGCAGTGAGCAGGCTCTGAACACTGAAGCTTTCTTT.

The J gene is TRBJ1-3, the V gene TRBV4-1; D is perhaps TRBD1 (5 bases). The CDR3 contains 17 residues. Germline V CDR1 and CDR2: MGHRA, YSYEKL. With 1 base removed from V and 4 bases from J, the gap between germline ends came to 17 bases. The CDR3 DNA reads as TGCGCCAGCAGCCAAGGTGGTCCGCGCGGGGCGGGAAACACCATATATTTT. Protein: CASSQGGPRGAGNTIYF.

The chain carries TRBV7-2 and TRBJ2-7, with 9 bases identical to TRBD2. The CDR3 consists of 17 residues. Germline values: CDR1 SGHTA, CDR2 FQGNSA. Trimming at V came to 4 bases and at J to 2 bases, leaving 12 bases not matched to a gene. The CDR3 is CASSSPGESGRPYEQYF. CDR3 nucleotides: TGTGCCAGCAGCTCCCCTGGAGAGAGCGGGAGGCCCTACGAGCAGTACTTC.

The rearrangement links TRBV6-4 to TRBJ2-1; weak D call: TRBD2 (5 bases). Trimming cost V 3 bases and J 5 bases, with 14 bases left between them. The CDR3 spans 15 residues. Germline CDR1 and CDR2: MRHNA and SNTAGT. The CDR3 DNA sequence: TGTGCCAGCAGTGATTTCGGGAACAGAAACAATGAGCAGTTCTTC. This sequence encodes CASSDFGNRNNEQFF.

The genes are TRBV6-2 or TRBV6-3 and TRBJ2-7, with 8 bases identical to TRBD1. Trimming at V came to 2 bases and at J to 4 bases, leaving 7 bases not matched to a gene. Germline lookup yields CDR1 MNHEY and CDR2 SVGEGT. The length of the CDR3 is 15 residues. The CDR3 DNA is TGTGCCAGCAGTTACGGACAGGGAGCCTCGTACGAGCAGTACTTC. Its protein product is CASSYGQGASYEQYF.

The CDR3 coding sequence is TGTGCCAGCAGCCCAGCCGGGGGGTCCGCCTACGAGCAGTACTTC. This sequence encodes CASSPAGGSAYEQYF. The chain is built from TRBV7-9 and TRBJ2-7; 7 nucleotides agree with TRBD2. V shed 5 bases and J 2 bases; nucleotides not matched to a gene: 9. This CDR3 spans 15 amino acids. The V gene's germline CDR1 is SEHNR and CDR2 FQNEAQ (reference sequence).

The chain has TRBV3-1 (or the pseudogene TRBV3-2) and TRBJ2-7; D gene unclear. V was cut by 0 bases and J by 2 bases, with 8 bases left in between. The length of the CDR3 is 14 residues. The germline V gene has CDR1 LGHDT and CDR2 YNNKEL (reference sequence). This CDR3 is CASSQENEPYEQYF. CDR3 nucleotides: TGTGCCAGCAGCCAAGAAAACGAACCCTACGAGCAGTACTTC.

The count of this clone is one. This chain's CDR3 is CASSKYRVGQPQHF. CDR3 sequence (DNA): TGTGCCAGTAGTAAATACAGGGTCGGTCAGCCCCAGCATTTT. The gene calls are TRBV19 and TRBJ1-5, with D perhaps matching TRBD1 (6 bases). V lost 4 bases and J lost 6, with 13 bases in between. CDR1 is LNHDA and CDR2 is SQIVND in the germline V gene (reference sequence). The length of the CDR3 is 14 residues. Together with reference TRBV19 and TRBJ1-5, the CDR3 gives the full variable domain: DGGITQSPKYLFRKEGQNVTLSCEQNLNHDAMYWYRQDPGQGLRLIYYSQIVNDFQKGDIAEGYSVSREKKESFPLTVTSAQKNPTAFYLCASSKYRVGQPQHFGDGTRLSIL.

The chain employs TRBV6-5 and TRBJ2-3; D uncertain. The CDR3 sequence is 13 residues long. Trimming took 2 bases from V and 2 from J, leaving 5 bases between them. The germline CDR1 and CDR2 sequences are MNHEY and SVGAGI. Here the CDR3 DNA reads TGTGCCAGCAGTTACGACCCCACAGATACGCAGTATTTT. Encoded protein: CASSYDPTDTQYF.

The table lists this clone with a count of one. This chain joins TRBV5-4 and TRBJ2-3; tentatively, D is TRBD1 or TRBD2 (6 bases each). The germline V gene has CDR1 SGHNT and CDR2 YYREEE (reference sequence). The CDR3 sequence is 18 residues long. The germline V and J ends were trimmed by 3 bases and 5 bases, with 25 bases remaining between them. CDR3 DNA: TGTGCCAGCAGCTCCAAGGTCGGACCAAGGGGGGCCCTAGATACGCAGTATTTT. This gives the protein CASSSKVGPRGALDTQYF.

CDR3 nucleotides: TGTGCCAGCAGCACCCGGGCGGGGGACGAGCAGTACTTC. As protein: CASSTRAGDEQYF. The chain couples TRBV9 to TRBJ2-7, with TRBD2 identical over 7 bases. The germline CDR1 and CDR2 sequences are SGDLS and YYNGEE. V lost 4 bases and J lost 5; bases outside the gene matches: 6. The CDR3 loop spans 13 amino acids.

The V call is TRBV28, the J call TRBJ2-1; unclear D gene. CDR3 length: 11 residues. V was clipped by 3 bases and J by 4 bases, with 1 base between them. Germline V gene data show CDR1 as MDHEN and CDR2 as SYDVKM. In DNA, the CDR3 is TGTGCCAGCAGTTTTTACAATGAGCAGTTCTTC. It translates to CASSFYNEQFF.

V and J are TRBV9 and TRBJ2-1, with 9 positions matching TRBD2. This CDR3 has 13 amino acids. Trimming at V came to 4 bases and at J to 9 bases, leaving 5 bases not matched to a gene. Germline loops: CDR1 SGDLS, CDR2 YYNGEE. This CDR3 is CASSPQTSGEQFF. The CDR3 DNA reads TGTGCCAGCAGCCCCCAGACTAGCGGTGAGCAGTTCTTC.

The chain is built from TRBV11-2 and TRBJ1-4, with 8 positions matching TRBD1. The CDR3 contains 16 residues. Germline trimming cut 5 bases from V and 10 bases from J; bases unmatched to any gene: 15. In germline, CDR1 is SGHAT, CDR2 FQNNGV. The CDR3 protein is CASSPVAGGGPRKLFF. The CDR3, as DNA: TGTGCCAGCAGCCCAGTCGCAGGGGGCGGGCCAAGAAAACTGTTTTTT.